These 31 T cell receptor beta chains originate from one sample sequenced in a study of molecular identifiers for immune sequencing clone quantification. TCRdb itself ran the PCR reads through MiXCR, one entry per CDR3 protein. The sample carries roughly 320,000 distinct CDR3 sequences, over 20% recorded once. The specimen sequenced was naive CD8+ T cells from blood, with Jurkat cell RNA spiked in. Regarding subset: FACS-sorted CD8+CD4-CCR7+CD45RA+ naive T cells. Receptors were obtained from a human donor in good health. Some libraries in this study had Jurkat cell RNA spiked in.

To note about this clonotype: A much larger clone lies a single base off, so this may be a read error. This is likely a read error, given that the CDR3 carries no conserved phenylalanine or tryptophan at its end. V usage is TRBV4-2 and J usage is TRBJ2-7; 8 bases agree with TRBD1. The V gene end was trimmed by 4 bases and the J gene end by 3 bases; junction bases not matched to a gene: 8. Looked up from germline, CDR1 is LGHNA and CDR2 is YNFKEQ. CDR3 size: 15 residues. CDR3 in amino acids: CASSPGDRRHYEQYL. The CDR3, as DNA: TGTGCCAGCAGCCCGGGGGACAGGAGACACTACGAGCAGTACCTC.

In its sample, this clonotype was seen once. The junction and the germline gene differ at one end; a read error may be behind it. The chain uses TRBV4-2 and TRBJ2-7; D ambiguous. CDR3 length: 13 amino acids. The germline V gene encodes CDR1 LGHNA and CDR2 YNFKEQ. The CDR3 here is CASSPSLGLERYF. The CDR3 DNA sequence: TGTGCCAGCAGCCCCTCGCTCGGCTTGGAGCGGTACTTC.

Remarks on this clonotype: Possible read error: a much larger clone is one base away. The V gene is TRBV12-3 or TRBV12-4, the J gene TRBJ2-7; TRBD2 matches 11 bases. CDR3 length: 15 residues. Here the CDR3 DNA reads TGTGTCAGCAGTGAAACTAGCGGGGGAGGCAACGAGCAGTACTTC. It specifies CVSSETSGGGNEQYF.

This clonotype has at least ten counts. The rearrangement uses TRBV23-1 and TRBJ2-7; a weak D match, TRBD1 (6 bases). TRBV23-1 is reported as an ORF; its role is uncertain. The length of the CDR3 is 16 residues. Deletions cut 4 bases from V and 4 bases from J, with 20 bases between. CDR3 sequence reads: CASSPRGRLGGYEQYF. The DNA of the CDR3 is TGCGCCAGCAGTCCTCGGGGCCGTTTAGGGGGATACGAGCAGTACTTC.

The DNA for the CDR3 is TGTGCCAGCGGTTTTTGGACCGGGACTAGCGGGAGGTATTACGAGCAGTACTTC. Its protein product is CASGFWTGTSGRYYEQYF. The chain uses TRBV6-6 and TRBJ2-7, with TRBD2 matching 15 bases. V lost 8 bases to trimming and J lost 4 bases; unmatched junction nucleotides: 15. CDR3 length equals 18 residues. The germline V gene encodes CDR1 MNHNY and CDR2 SVGAGI (reference sequence).

This clonotype turned up a few times. The V call is TRBV7-9, the J call TRBJ2-1, with D maybe TRBD1 (5 bases). V was pared by 5 bases and J by 15 bases, with 14 bases between. This CDR3 contains 11 residues. Per the germline V gene, CDR1 is SEHNR and CDR2 is FQNEAQ (reference sequence). For the CDR3, the DNA is TGTGCCAGCAGCGAGACAGACAAACCGTTCTTC. Protein product: CASSETDKPFF.

J is TRBJ1-1 and V is TRBV9, with D possibly matching TRBD1 (5 bases). Between the trimmed V and J ends, which lost 7 bases and 0 bases, there was a span of 13 bases. The V gene's germline CDR1 is SGDLS and CDR2 YYNGEE. This CDR3 contains 14 residues. The CDR3 DNA follows: TGTGCCAGCGGCGCGTCAGGGATGAACACTGAAGCTTTCTTT. This translates into CASGASGMNTEAFF. Complete variable domain (other parts from reference TRBV9 and TRBJ1-1): DSGVTQTPKHLITATGQRVTLRCSPRSGDLSVYWYQQSLDQGLQFLIQYYNGEERAKGNILERFSAQQFPDLHSELNLSSLELGDSALYFCASGASGMNTEAFFGQGTRLTVV.

This clonotype was counted ten times or more. This chain joins TRBV7-9 and TRBJ1-1, with D unclear. Germline loops: CDR1 SEHNR, CDR2 FQNEAQ (reference sequence). The CDR3 covers 15 residues. Between the trimmed V and J ends, which lost 2 bases and 0 bases, there was a span of 10 bases. The CDR3 protein is CASSLPKGLNTEAFF. The CDR3 DNA is TGTGCCAGCAGCTTACCTAAGGGCCTGAACACTGAAGCTTTCTTT.

The V gene is TRBV25-1, the J gene TRBJ2-5, with D unresolved. The CDR3 is 12 amino acids. Germline values: CDR1 MGHDK, CDR2 SYGVNS. Trimming took 11 bases from V and 0 from J, leaving 10 bases between them. CDR3 nucleotides: TGTGCCCCTCACCCCGACCAAGAGACCCAGTACTTC. It yields the protein CAPHPDQETQYF.

At least ten counts were recorded for this clonotype. The gene calls are TRBV28 and TRBJ2-4; tentatively, D is TRBD2 (6 bases). V lost 3 bases, J lost 6 bases, and 18 bases lay in between. The CDR3 loop spans 16 amino acids. CDR1 and CDR2 from the germline V gene are MDHEN and SYDVKM. In DNA, the CDR3 is TGTGCCAGCAGTTTTATCAGTTTGGGCGGGACAAACATTCAGTACTTC. Translated: CASSFISLGGTNIQYF.

The genes are TRBV30 and TRBJ2-4; D remains unclear. V lost 3 bases and J 3 bases, leaving 9 bases between the germline ends. The length of the CDR3 is 13 residues. Germline loops: CDR1 GTSNPN, CDR2 SVGIG (reference sequence). The CDR3 nucleotides read TGTGCCTGGAGCGCTATTGTCAAAAACATTCAGTACTTC. Translation: CAWSAIVKNIQYF. Full variable domain (rest looked up from reference TRBV30 and TRBJ2-4): SQTIHQWPATLVQPVGSPLSLECTVEGTSNPNLYWYRQAAGRGLQLLFYSVGIGQISSEVPQNLSASRPQDRQFILSSKKLLLSDSGFYLCAWSAIVKNIQYFGAGTRLSVL.

A single count supports this clonotype. The germline gene is not matched at one end of the junction; a read error may be the cause. V usage is TRBV6-2 or TRBV6-3 and J usage is TRBJ1-2; tentative D call: TRBD1 (5 bases). CDR3 size: 15 residues. Germline V lookup: CDR1 MNHEY, CDR2 SVGEGT. CDR3 DNA sequence: TGTACCAGCAGTTCGGCGGGACGTACGCTATGGGGCTACACCTTC. This encodes CTSSSAGRTLWGYTF.

Many counts were recorded for this clonotype. The rearrangement uses TRBV20-1 and TRBJ1-1, with D possibly matching TRBD1 (6 bases). The germline gives CDR1 DFQATT, CDR2 SNEGSKA (reference sequence). Trimming cost V 5 bases and J 0 bases, with 10 bases left between them. The CDR3 totals 13 residues. The CDR3 DNA sequence: TGCAGTGCTCACGGACAGATGAACACTGAAGCTTTCTTT. Its protein is CSAHGQMNTEAFF.

With regard to this clonotype: This clone may be a read error of a much larger clone one base away. The chain carries TRBV19 and TRBJ2-3, with D perhaps TRBD2 (6 bases). CDR1 and CDR2 (germline): LNHDA, SQIVND (reference sequence). This CDR3 is 15 amino acids long. CDR3 region: CASNSRATSTNTQYF. The CDR3 region has the DNA TGTGCCAGTAATTCGCGGGCCACTAGCACAAATACGCAGTATTTT.

The sample holds many counts of this clonotype. The CDR3: CASSQDHLPGETQYF. The DNA for the CDR3 is TGCGCCAGCAGCCAAGATCATCTCCCCGGAGAGACCCAGTACTTC. This chain links TRBV4-1 with TRBJ2-5; D remains ambiguous. The CDR3 runs 15 residues. The germline gives CDR1 MGHRA, CDR2 YSYEKL. V was trimmed by 0 bases and J by 4 bases, leaving 12 bases between them.

At least ten counts were recorded for this clonotype. The gene calls are TRBV29-1 and TRBJ2-1; 13 nucleotides line up with TRBD2. The ends lost 1 base at V and 9 bases at J; junction bases unmatched: 6. The length of the CDR3 is 15 residues. Germline values: CDR1 SQVTM, CDR2 ANQGSEA. CDR3 DNA: TGCAGCGTTGAAGCGGGACTAGCGGGGATTAGTGAGCAGTTCTTC. The encoded protein is CSVEAGLAGISEQFF.

Comments on this clonotype: This may stem from a read error, because a much larger clone lies one nucleotide away. This sequence joins TRBV12-3 or TRBV12-4 and TRBJ2-4; no definite D call. The CDR3 loop spans 14 amino acids. CDR3 sequence: CASSFELAKSIQYF. The CDR3 nucleotides read TGTGCCAGCAGTTTCGAGTTAGCCAAAAGCATTCAGTACTTC.

A word on this clonotype: A much larger clone differs by one base, so this may be a read error. CDR3: CTSSLLRNTGELFF. The CDR3 nucleotides are TGTACCAGCAGCTTGCTAAGGAACACCGGGGAGCTGTTTTTT. The genes are TRBV7-9 and TRBJ2-2; D uncertain. The CDR3 covers 14 residues. Germline CDR1 is SEHNR and CDR2 is FQNEAQ (reference sequence). The full variable domain, rest sourced from reference TRBV7-9 and TRBJ2-2, is DTGVSQNPRHKITKRGQNVTFRCDPISEHNRLYWYRQTLGQGPEFLTYFQNEAQLEKSRLLSDRFSAERPKGSFSTLEIQRTEQGDSAMYLCTSSLLRNTGELFFGEGSRLTVL.

This clonotype occurred many times. The genes are TRBV30 and TRBJ1-5, with a weak D call TRBD1 (5 bases). Germline CDR1 GTSNPN, CDR2 SVGIG (reference sequence). V was shortened by 5 bases and J by 9 bases, with 20 bases between the two germline ends. This CDR3 is built from 14 residues. This CDR3 is CAWGTGFGYPPQHF. In nucleotides, the CDR3 is TGTGCCTGGGGAACAGGCTTTGGGTATCCGCCCCAGCATTTT.

On this clonotype: Since a much larger clone is just one base distant, this may be a read error. V and J are TRBV27 and TRBJ1-5, with TRBD1 identical over 7 bases. The tail of the sequence fits TRBJ2-3 better, so the J call may be wrong. The CDR3 totals 12 residues. Germline lookup yields CDR1 MNHEY and CDR2 SMNVEV (reference sequence). The CDR3 DNA reads as TGTGCCAGCAGTTTTCAGGGACAGCCCCAGTATTTT. Translating it yields CASSFQGQPQYF.

This clonotype was seen ten or more times. The chain combines TRBV19 with TRBJ2-7; tentatively, D is TRBD2 (5 bases). The ends were cut back, 5 bases at V and 0 bases at J, with 11 bases in the middle. The CDR3 length is 14 residues. The germline V gene encodes CDR1 LNHDA and CDR2 SQIVND (reference sequence). Here the CDR3 DNA reads TGTGCCAGTAGTCCTACGGGGTACTCCTACGAGCAGTACTTC. It translates to CASSPTGYSYEQYF.

The table lists this clonotype with many counts. The genes are TRBV28 and TRBJ2-3; D gene unclear. Trimming cost V 6 bases and J 6 bases, with 10 bases left between them. This CDR3 spans 12 amino acids. The germline V gene has CDR1 MDHEN and CDR2 SYDVKM. The CDR3 DNA sequence: TGTGCCAGCAGAACGGCCGGGGATACGCAGTATTTT. The encoded protein is CASRTAGDTQYF.

The chain joins TRBV3-1 to TRBJ2-3; 14 nucleotides agree with TRBD2. V lost 2 bases and J lost 3; bases outside the gene matches: 13. CDR1 is LGHDT, CDR2 YNNKEL, per germline (reference sequence). CDR3 length: 20 residues. As DNA, the CDR3 is TGTGCCAGCAGCCAATTCCGTACGACTAGCGGGGGGGCCGTTACAGATACGCAGTATTTT. Translation: CASSQFRTTSGGAVTDTQYF.

At least ten counts were recorded for this clonotype. The chain uses TRBV29-1 and TRBJ2-7; D remains ambiguous. Germline values: CDR1 SQVTM, CDR2 ANQGSEA. Trimming shortened V by 6 bases and J by 9 bases, and 15 bases separated the two germline ends. The CDR3 sequence is 11 residues long. The CDR3 here is CSVLQRSAQYF. The CDR3 DNA reads TGCAGCGTCCTACAGCGATCGGCGCAGTACTTC.

This clonotype was counted ten times or more. The CDR3 DNA sequence: TGTGCCAGCCGACAGGGGCTAAATCAGCCCCAGCATTTT. Encoded protein: CASRQGLNQPQHF. The chain couples TRBV27 to TRBJ1-5; the match to TRBD1 covers 8 bases. CDR1 is MNHEY and CDR2 is SMNVEV in the germline V gene (reference sequence). J lost 4 bases, V lost 8 bases, and 4 bases had no gene match. There are 13 residues in the CDR3.

This clonotype was seen many times. This sequence joins TRBV11-3 and TRBJ2-1; weak D call: TRBD1 (5 bases). Trimming pared 1 base from V and 1 base from J, leaving 11 bases between. The CDR3 contains 16 residues. Germline V CDR1 and CDR2: SGHNT, YENEEA. For the CDR3, the DNA is TGTGCCAGCAGCTTAGCAAGGGCAGGGTCCTACAATGAGCAGTTCTTC. Amino acid sequence: CASSLARAGSYNEQFF.

Many counts were recorded for this clonotype. The J gene is TRBJ1-2, the V gene TRBV6-5; D might be TRBD1 (6 bases). The V gene's germline CDR1 is MNHEY and CDR2 SVGAGI. This CDR3 spans 12 amino acids. With 4 bases removed from V and 8 bases from J, the gap between germline ends came to 11 bases. CDR3 protein: CASSSGQRGYTF. CDR3 DNA: TGTGCCAGCAGTTCCGGACAGCGGGGCTACACCTTC.

Note on this clonotype: A much larger clone is a single base away; this may be a read error. V usage is TRBV4-3 and J usage is TRBJ1-1; D remains ambiguous. This CDR3 is 15 amino acids long. The germline V gene has CDR1 LGHNA and CDR2 YSLEER. For the CDR3, the DNA is TGCACCAGCAGCCAAGCGAGGACCGGTGGCACTGAAGCTTTCTTT. Its translation is CTSSQARTGGTEAFF.

Many counts were recorded for this clonotype. This chain connects TRBV30 to TRBJ2-7; 7 bases map to TRBD1. The CDR3 is 13 amino acids. Germline loops: CDR1 GTSNPN, CDR2 SVGIG (reference sequence). The junction had 8 bases not matched to a gene; V was cut back by 2 bases and J by 7 bases. CDR3 DNA sequence: TGTGCCTGGAGTATAGGGGGCCTGGGGGAGCAGTACTTC. It translates to CAWSIGGLGEQYF. Full variable domain (missing parts from reference TRBV30 and TRBJ2-7): SQTIHQWPATLVQPVGSPLSLECTVEGTSNPNLYWYRQAAGRGLQLLFYSVGIGQISSEVPQNLSASRPQDRQFILSSKKLLLSDSGFYLCAWSIGGLGEQYFGPGTRLTVT.

The sample holds many counts of this clonotype. V gene TRBV4-3 combines with J gene TRBJ1-1; 7 bases map to TRBD1. V lost 0 bases to trimming and J lost 0 bases; unmatched junction nucleotides: 7. CDR1 and CDR2 (germline): LGHNA, YSLEER. The CDR3 is made up of 17 amino acids. In nucleotides, the CDR3 is TGCGCCAGCAGCCAAGATTTGTCAGGGGGATTGAACACTGAAGCTTTCTTT. Amino acids: CASSQDLSGGLNTEAFF.

V and J are TRBV19 and TRBJ2-3; a weak D match, TRBD2 (5 bases). CDR3 length equals 15 residues. V gave up 4 bases and J gave up 8 bases, with 19 bases separating them. Germline CDR1 is LNHDA and CDR2 is SQIVND (reference sequence). CDR3 sequence (DNA): TGTGCCAGTAGTACCACCGTGCGGGTTCGGGGTACGCAGTATTTT. It encodes CASSTTVRVRGTQYF.